Described below is a single T cell receptor (beta chain) sequence and its context. Antigen specificity is unknown. TCRdb used MiXCR to reprocess the 5' RACE reads, holding one entry per CDR3 protein. The repertoire holds approximately 9,600 distinct CDR3 sequences, with around 42% as singletons. Study outcomes and limitations: In terms of TCR gene usage, tumor memory CD4+ T cells clustered together with blood and lymph node memory CD4+ cells, as well as with lymph node naive CD4+ cells. Greatest tumor Treg TCR overlap was with tumor naive CD4+ cells.

Trimming removed 4 bases from V and 0 bases from J; junction bases left unmatched: 5. The CDR3 is 16 residues long. The germline CDR1 and CDR2 sequences are LGHNA and YNFKEQ. Tregs were sorted as CD4+CD25+CD127-/low cells. The chain recombines TRBV4-2 with TRBJ2-1; 8 bases are a match to TRBD2. The sequence was obtained from a female donor with breast cancer. Specimen: Tregs sorted from a lymph node. The DNA of the CDR3 is TGTGCCAGCAGCCGCCACGGGGGGGGCTCCTACAATGAGCAGTTCTTC. This encodes CASSRHGGGSYNEQFF.